The 9 T cell receptor beta chains below all came from one sample that was sequenced in a study of cytomegalovirus exposure and HLA in healthy donors. Researchers ran the PCR with 60 Vbeta and 13 Jbeta primers. Some clones are missing from TCRdb's copy, which holds only in-frame ones; the method was immunoSEQ multiplex PCR. The sample contains roughly 73,000 clones, approximately 80% of which appear only once. Sequencing was carried out using PBMCs. These receptors originate from a man in his forties in good health and CMV-seronegative.

The chain is built from TRBV7-3 and TRBJ1-1, with D possibly being TRBD1 (6 bases). CDR1 is SGHTA and CDR2 is FQGTGA in the germline V gene. This CDR3 contains 17 residues. Trimming cost V 3 bases and J 1 base, with 18 bases left between them. The DNA of the CDR3 is TGTGCCAGCAGCTTGTCGGGTCCAGGCAGGGGGAACACTGAAGCTTTCTTT. Protein product: CASSLSGPGRGNTEAFF.

The J gene is TRBJ1-3, the V gene TRBV7-2; D is perhaps TRBD1 (5 bases). The CDR3 sequence is 17 residues long. Germline values: CDR1 SGHTA, CDR2 FQGNSA. Trimming removed 4 bases from V and 0 bases from J, with 16 bases in between. The CDR3 here is CASSSQQGRTSGNTIYF. The DNA for the CDR3 is TGTGCCAGCAGCTCCCAGCAGGGTCGCACCTCTGGAAACACCATATATTTT.

V usage is TRBV5-1 and J usage is TRBJ1-4; 8 positions agree with TRBD1. The CDR3 covers 13 residues. The V segment lost 0 bases and the J segment 16 bases; nucleotides outside the gene matches: 8. Germline V gene sequence: CDR1 SGHRS, CDR2 YFSETQ. The DNA of the CDR3 is TGCGCCAGCAGCTTGGCCTCAGGGGGCCAGGGGTTTTTT. It is translated as CASSLASGGQGFF.

The rearrangement links TRBV11-3 to TRBJ1-1; 7 positions match TRBD1. This CDR3 is built from 14 residues. Per germline, CDR1 SGHNT and CDR2 YENEEA. V lost 7 bases and J lost 6; bases outside the gene matches: 11. For the CDR3, the DNA is TGTGCCAGCACCGACCTTGTGAGGGGGCCTGAAGCTTTCTTT. Residues: CASTDLVRGPEAFF.

A few counts support this clone. The chain has TRBV7-2 and TRBJ2-7, with a tentative D call TRBD2 (6 bases). Germline values: CDR1 SGHTA, CDR2 FQGNSA. Trimming removed 4 bases from V and 4 bases from J, with 14 bases in between. CDR3 size: 14 residues. This CDR3 reads CASSSEGRTYEQYF. For the CDR3, the DNA is TGTGCCAGCAGCTCAGAGGGGAGGACGTACGAGCAGTACTTC.

This chain uses TRBV7-8 with TRBJ2-1; D call uncertain. CDR1 is SGHVS and CDR2 is FQNEAQ in the germline V gene. Trimming pared 0 bases from V and 9 bases from J, leaving 18 bases between. The CDR3 consists of 16 residues. The CDR3 protein is CASSLAFLVVVGEQFF. In DNA, the CDR3 is TGTGCCAGCAGCTTAGCTTTCTTGGTAGTTGTTGGTGAGCAGTTCTTC.

The CDR3 loop reads CASSSVPFVAGGRDTQYF. DNA of the CDR3: TGCGCCAGCAGCTCCGTGCCCTTTGTAGCGGGGGGGCGGGATACGCAGTATTTT. The chain recombines TRBV5-1 with TRBJ2-3; 11 bases line up with TRBD2. The germline V gene encodes CDR1 SGHRS and CDR2 YFSETQ. This CDR3 has 18 amino acids. V shed 3 bases, J shed 6 bases, and the junction held 15 bases outside the gene matches.

This clone showed up just once. V usage is TRBV10-3 and J usage is TRBJ1-1; TRBD1 is a possible D gene (5 bases). The CDR3 has 13 amino acids. Germline CDR1 and CDR2: ENHRY and SYGVKD. V was pared by 6 bases and J by 2 bases, with 10 bases between. This CDR3 reads CAISLTGNTEAFF. DNA of the CDR3: TGTGCCATCAGCTTAACAGGAAACACTGAAGCTTTCTTT.

In its sample, this clone was seen a few times. The chain combines TRBV6-6 with TRBJ2-7; D is unclear. The ends were cut back, 5 bases at V and 1 base at J, with 3 bases in the middle. The germline V gene has CDR1 MNHNY and CDR2 SVGAGI (reference sequence). The CDR3 spans 11 residues. The DNA of the CDR3 is TGTGCCAGCAGTCCTTCCTACGAGCAGTACTTC. Translation gives CASSPSYEQYF.